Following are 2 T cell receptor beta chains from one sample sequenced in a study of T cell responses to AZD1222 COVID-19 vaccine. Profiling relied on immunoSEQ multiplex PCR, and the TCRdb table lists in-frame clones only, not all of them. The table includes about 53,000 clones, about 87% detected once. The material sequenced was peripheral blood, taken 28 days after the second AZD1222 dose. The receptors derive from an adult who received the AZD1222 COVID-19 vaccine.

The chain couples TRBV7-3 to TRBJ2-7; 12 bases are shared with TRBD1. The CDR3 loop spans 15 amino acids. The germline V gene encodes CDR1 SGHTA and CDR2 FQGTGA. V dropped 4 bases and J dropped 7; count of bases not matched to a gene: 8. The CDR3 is CASSSSGQGAGEQYF. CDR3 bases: TGTGCCAGCAGCTCCTCGGGACAGGGGGCAGGGGAGCAGTACTTC.

The CDR3 spells CASSFGSDTEAFF. As DNA, the CDR3 is TGTGCCAGCAGCTTTGGGTCCGACACTGAAGCTTTCTTT. This chain uses TRBV5-5 with TRBJ1-1; the D is unclear. The length of the CDR3 is 13 residues. The V end was cut by 2 bases, the J end by 3 bases, with 8 bases between. CDR1 and CDR2 (germline): SGHKS, YYEKEE (reference sequence).